These T cell receptor beta chains were read from a single sample in a study of OX40 agonist ivuxolimab in advanced cancers. The data were produced by immunoSEQ multiplex PCR, yet TCRdb's version contains in-frame clones alone and is incomplete. In the table there are over 20,000 clones, about 83% of which are singletons. Sequenced material: CD4+ or CD8+ T cells sorted from blood, taken in a trial of the OX40 agonist ivuxolimab. These receptors were taken from an adult with an advanced solid tumor such as melanoma, head and neck, liver or kidney cancer. The CDR3 runs from the conserved cysteine through the conserved F or W. D genes are given only for firm matches. The size entry is marked missing in some rows and otherwise reads once, few, many or a size class.

J gene: TRBJ1-2
clone size: NA
D gene: NA
V gene: TRBV7-9
CDR3 DNA: TGTGCCAGCAGCTTAGGCGGGGCAGCGGATGGCTACACCTTC
CDR3 protein: CASSLGGAADGYTF

J gene: TRBJ1-1
clone size: NA
D gene: TRBD1
V gene: TRBV6-1
CDR3 DNA: TGTGCCAGCAGTGGCCTCAGGGGGCGCATAGCTGGCACTGAAGCTTTCTTT
CDR3 protein: CASSGLRGRIAGTEAFF

J gene: TRBJ2-2
clone size: NA
D gene: TRBD1
V gene: TRBV7-8
CDR3 DNA: TGTGCCAGCAGCCCGACAGGGTCTCACACCGGGGAGCTGTTTTTT
CDR3 protein: CASSPTGSHTGELFF

J gene: TRBJ1-1
clone size: once
D gene: NA
V gene: TRBV19
CDR3 DNA: TGTGCCAGTAGTATAGATCTGGAGGGGAGGAACACTGAAGCTTTCTTT
CDR3 protein: CASSIDLEGRNTEAFF

J gene: TRBJ1-1
clone size: NA
D gene: NA
V gene: TRBV14
CDR3 DNA: TGTGCCAGCAGCCAGTTAGAGGCGGGGATCACTGAAGCTTTCTTT
CDR3 protein: CASSQLEAGITEAFF

J gene: TRBJ2-2
clone size: NA
D gene: TRBD1
V gene: TRBV19
CDR3 DNA: TGTGCCAGTAGTATAGGTGCAGGGGGCTTAGGCGGGGAGCTGTTTTTT
CDR3 protein: CASSIGAGGLGGELFF

J gene: TRBJ1-2
clone size: NA
D gene: NA
V gene: TRBV11-2
CDR3 DNA: TGTGCCAGCAGCTTAGATCCCCAGGCAGCCTTGGGTGGCTACACCTTC
CDR3 protein: CASSLDPQAALGGYTF

J gene: TRBJ1-1
clone size: NA
D gene: TRBD1
V gene: TRBV4-2
CDR3 DNA: TGTGCCAGCAGCCAACCCCGGGACAGGGGCTCCTGGACTGAAGCTTTCTTT
CDR3 protein: CASSQPRDRGSWTEAFF

J gene: TRBJ2-1
clone size: NA
D gene: NA
V gene: TRBV7-3
CDR3 DNA: TGTGCCAGCAGCTTAGGGGGTCCCAATGAGCAGTTCTTC
CDR3 protein: CASSLGGPNEQFF

J gene: TRBJ1-4
clone size: few
D gene: NA
V gene: TRBV5-6
CDR3 DNA: TGTGCCAGCAGCATCGACAGTAACGAAAAACTGTTTTTT
CDR3 protein: CASSIDSNEKLFF

J gene: TRBJ1-6
clone size: few
D gene: NA
V gene: TRBV13
CDR3 DNA: TGTGCCAGCAGCCACACCCGTAGTTCACCCCTCCACTTT
CDR3 protein: CASSHTRSSPLHF

J gene: TRBJ2-1
clone size: medium-sized
D gene: NA
V gene: TRBV27
CDR3 DNA: TGTGCCAGCAGTTTATCGCGACAAAACGAGCAGTTCTTC
CDR3 protein: CASSLSRQNEQFF

J gene: TRBJ2-3
clone size: NA
D gene: TRBD2
V gene: TRBV28
CDR3 DNA: TGTGCCAGCAGTCGGGCGGGGGACACAGATACGCAGTATTTT
CDR3 protein: CASSRAGDTDTQYF

J gene: TRBJ1-1
clone size: few
D gene: NA
V gene: TRBV11-3
CDR3 DNA: TGTGCCAGCAGCTTAGGGGTGAACACTGAAGCTTTCTTT
CDR3 protein: CASSLGVNTEAFF

J gene: TRBJ2-7
clone size: NA
D gene: TRBD1
V gene: TRBV13
CDR3 DNA: TGTGCCAGCAGCCCCCGGGACAGGGGAAACTACGAGCAGTACTTC
CDR3 protein: CASSPRDRGNYEQYF

J gene: TRBJ1-2
clone size: medium-sized
D gene: NA
V gene: TRBV25-1
CDR3 DNA: TGTGCCAGCAGTGATACCCATGGCTACACCTTC
CDR3 protein: CASSDTHGYTF

J gene: TRBJ2-7
clone size: once
D gene: NA
V gene: TRBV6-1
CDR3 DNA: TGTGCCAGCAGTGACAGGTTTTTTTACGAGCAGTACTTC
CDR3 protein: CASSDRFFYEQYF

J gene: TRBJ2-1
clone size: NA
D gene: NA
V gene: TRBV7-9
CDR3 DNA: TGTGCCAGCACCCTGACTAGTGGGGGGAATGAGCAGTTCTTC
CDR3 protein: CASTLTSGGNEQFF

J gene: TRBJ2-7
clone size: NA
D gene: NA
V gene: TRBV7-6
CDR3 DNA: TGTGCCAGCAGCACGGACCCGAGCTCCTACGAGCAGTACTTC
CDR3 protein: CASSTDPSSYEQYF

J gene: TRBJ2-1
clone size: NA
D gene: NA
V gene: TRBV5-1
CDR3 DNA: TGCGCCAGCAGCTTGGCAGGGGGGGCCAGTTTCAATGAGCAGTTCTTC
CDR3 protein: CASSLAGGASFNEQFF

J gene: TRBJ1-3
clone size: NA
D gene: NA
V gene: TRBV9
CDR3 DNA: TGTGCCAGCACCGGGACGGACTCTGGAAACACCATATATTTT
CDR3 protein: CASTGTDSGNTIYF

J gene: TRBJ1-2
clone size: NA
D gene: NA
V gene: TRBV10-2
CDR3 DNA: TGCGCCAGCAGTGGATCCGGGGCCAGGGGAGGCTACACCTTC
CDR3 protein: CASSGSGARGGYTF

J gene: TRBJ2-5
clone size: NA
D gene: NA
V gene: TRBV29-1
CDR3 DNA: TGCAGCGTTGAAGAAGAGACCCAGTACTTC
CDR3 protein: CSVEEETQYF

J gene: TRBJ2-5
clone size: NA
D gene: NA
V gene: TRBV7-2
CDR3 DNA: TGTGCCAGCAGCTTAGTTCGGGGGCTGCAGTTCGAGACCCAGTACTTC
CDR3 protein: CASSLVRGLQFETQYF

J gene: TRBJ1-4
clone size: NA
D gene: NA
V gene: TRBV9
CDR3 DNA: TGTGCCAGCAGCGTAGGGGGCAGGGATGAAAAACTGTTTTTT
CDR3 protein: CASSVGGRDEKLFF

J gene: TRBJ2-1
clone size: NA
D gene: NA
V gene: TRBV2
CDR3 DNA: TGTGCCAGCAGTGCAGGGATTCTACCGAATGAGCAGTTCTTC
CDR3 protein: CASSAGILPNEQFF

J gene: TRBJ2-2
clone size: NA
D gene: NA
V gene: TRBV27
CDR3 DNA: TGTGCCAGCAGCCATCGGTACACCGGGGAGCTGTTTTTT
CDR3 protein: CASSHRYTGELFF

J gene: TRBJ1-4
clone size: NA
D gene: NA
V gene: TRBV5-4
CDR3 DNA: TGTGCCAGCACGAACAGTCTCGGGGAAAAACTGTTTTTT
CDR3 protein: CASTNSLGEKLFF

J gene: TRBJ2-2
clone size: NA
D gene: NA
V gene: TRBV6-6
CDR3 DNA: TGTGCCAGCTGGAGTACCGGGGAGCTGTTTTTT
CDR3 protein: CASWSTGELFF

J gene: TRBJ2-3
clone size: NA
D gene: NA
V gene: TRBV13
CDR3 DNA: TGTGCCAGCAGCTTAGGTGTCACAGATACGCAGTATTTT
CDR3 protein: CASSLGVTDTQYF

J gene: TRBJ1-2
clone size: NA
D gene: NA
V gene: TRBV10-3
CDR3 DNA: TGTGCCATCAGTGAGTCGTGGTTGGGGGGCGCGCTGGATGGCTACACCTTC
CDR3 protein: CAISESWLGGALDGYTF